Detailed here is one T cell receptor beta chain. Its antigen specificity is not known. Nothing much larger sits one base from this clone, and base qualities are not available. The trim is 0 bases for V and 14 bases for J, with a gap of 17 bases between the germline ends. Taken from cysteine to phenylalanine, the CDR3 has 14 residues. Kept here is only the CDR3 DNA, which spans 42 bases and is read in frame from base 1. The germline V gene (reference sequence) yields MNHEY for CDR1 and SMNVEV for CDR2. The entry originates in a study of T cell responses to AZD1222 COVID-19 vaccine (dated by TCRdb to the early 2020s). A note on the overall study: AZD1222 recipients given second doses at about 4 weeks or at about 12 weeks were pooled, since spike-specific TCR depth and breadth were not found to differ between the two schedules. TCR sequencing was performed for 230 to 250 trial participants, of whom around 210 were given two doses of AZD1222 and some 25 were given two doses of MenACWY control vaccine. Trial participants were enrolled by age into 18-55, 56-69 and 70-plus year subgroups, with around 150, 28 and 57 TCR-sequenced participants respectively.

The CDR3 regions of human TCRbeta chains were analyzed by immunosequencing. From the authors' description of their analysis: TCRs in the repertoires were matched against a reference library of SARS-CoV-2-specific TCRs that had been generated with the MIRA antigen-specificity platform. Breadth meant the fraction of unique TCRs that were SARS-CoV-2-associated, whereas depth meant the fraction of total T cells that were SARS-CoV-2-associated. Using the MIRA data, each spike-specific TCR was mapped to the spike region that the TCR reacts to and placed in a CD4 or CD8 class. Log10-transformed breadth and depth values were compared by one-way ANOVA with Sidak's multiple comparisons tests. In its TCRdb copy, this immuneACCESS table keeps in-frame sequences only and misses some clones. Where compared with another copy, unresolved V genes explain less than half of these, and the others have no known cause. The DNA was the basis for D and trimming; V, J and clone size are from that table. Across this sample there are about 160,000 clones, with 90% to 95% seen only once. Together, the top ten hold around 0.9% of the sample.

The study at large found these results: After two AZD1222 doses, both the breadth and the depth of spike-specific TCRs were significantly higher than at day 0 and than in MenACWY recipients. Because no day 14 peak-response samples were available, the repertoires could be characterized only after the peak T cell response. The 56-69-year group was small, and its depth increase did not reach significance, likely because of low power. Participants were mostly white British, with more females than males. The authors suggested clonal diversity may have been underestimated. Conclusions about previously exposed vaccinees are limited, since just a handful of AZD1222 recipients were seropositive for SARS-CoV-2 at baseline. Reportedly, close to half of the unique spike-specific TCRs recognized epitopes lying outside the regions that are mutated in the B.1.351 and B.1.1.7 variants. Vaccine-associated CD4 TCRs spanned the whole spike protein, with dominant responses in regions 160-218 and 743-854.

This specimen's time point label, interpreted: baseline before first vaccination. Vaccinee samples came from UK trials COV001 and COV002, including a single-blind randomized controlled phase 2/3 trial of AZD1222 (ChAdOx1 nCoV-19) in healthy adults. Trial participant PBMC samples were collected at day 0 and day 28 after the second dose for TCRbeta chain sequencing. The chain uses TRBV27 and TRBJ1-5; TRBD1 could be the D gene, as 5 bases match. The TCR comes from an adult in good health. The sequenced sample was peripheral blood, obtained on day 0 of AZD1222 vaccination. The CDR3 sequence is CASSLSRGARYKHF. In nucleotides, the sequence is TGTGCCAGCAGTTTATCGCGAGGGGCCCGGTACAAGCATTTT.